The T cell receptor beta chain described here comes from a study of T cells after yellow fever vaccination. TCRdb itself ran the 5' RACE reads through MiXCR, one entry per CDR3 protein. The table has about 73,000 distinct CDR3 sequences, roughly 7.7% seen once. V shed 3 bases and J 0 bases; nucleotides not matched to a gene: 13. CDR1 and CDR2 (germline): SGHAT, FQNNGV. The CDR3 has 19 amino acids. Comment on this clonotype: Antigen specificity is unknown.

General study findings and limits: The booster response re-showed most primary clones: around 96% CD4, more than 70% CD8.

The chain recombines TRBV11-2 with TRBJ2-7; 11 bases align to TRBD2. This TCR derives from a young man who received the YFV17D yellow fever vaccine. The sample consisted of CD8+ T cells sorted from PBMCs, taken on the day of the yellow fever booster vaccination. CDR3 DNA: TGTGCCAGCAGCTTGGGACTAGCGGAACTCCCTAGGCGCTCCTACGAGCAGTACTTC. It specifies CASSLGLAELPRRSYEQYF.